Below, 24 T cell receptor beta chains from the same sample are listed, as sequenced in a study of cytotoxic CD8 clonotypes in ibrutinib-treated CLL. This table comes from immunoSEQ multiplex PCR, and its TCRdb copy is limited to in-frame clones, with some not included. The sample carries roughly 190,000 clones, around 70% recorded once. The specimen comprised PBMCs, sampled after 24 months of ibrutinib treatment. The receptors come from a human donor with chronic lymphocytic leukemia.

Regarding this clone: The germline gene is not matched at one end of the junction; a read error may be the cause. The gene calls are TRBV7-2 and TRBJ1-1, with D possibly TRBD1 on 6 matching bases. Germline V gene sequence: CDR1 SGHTA, CDR2 FQGNSA. The CDR3 loop spans 16 amino acids. In DNA form, the CDR3 reads TGTGCCAGCAGCTATTCAACATTTGTTCGCCGGACAGCTCTCGACTTT. Protein: CASSYSTFVRRTALDF.

The chain recombines TRBV6-4 with TRBJ2-7; D is uncertain. V was clipped by 3 bases and J by 3 bases, with 12 bases between them. The CDR3 is 14 residues long. CDR1 is MRHNA, CDR2 SNTAGT, per germline. Written as DNA, the CDR3 is TGTGCCAGCAGTGAGAACTACCTAGACTACGAGCAGTACTTC. Translating gives CASSENYLDYEQYF.

V gene TRBV5-1 combines with J gene TRBJ2-1; 11 positions match TRBD2. This CDR3 is 16 amino acids long. Per germline, CDR1 SGHRS and CDR2 YFSETQ. Trimming cost V 0 bases and J 6 bases; bases outside gene matches: 5. CDR3 nucleotide sequence: TGCGCCAGCAGCTTGGCCGGGACTAGCGGACCCAATGAGCAGTTCTTC. Translation: CASSLAGTSGPNEQFF.

V and J are TRBV7-2 and TRBJ2-1; TRBD1 might be the D (6 bases). CDR1 and CDR2 from the germline V gene are SGHTA and FQGNSA. Trimming cost V 3 bases and J 3 bases, with 9 bases left between them. CDR3 length equals 14 residues. The CDR3 reads CASSFRTVYNEQFF. The CDR3 DNA is TGTGCCAGCAGCTTCCGGACAGTCTACAATGAGCAGTTCTTC.

Only a few counts were recorded for this clone. This chain links TRBV11-1 with TRBJ2-7; TRBD1 matches 8 bases. CDR1 SGHAT and CDR2 FQDESV come from the germline V gene (reference sequence). V lost 5 bases, J lost 2 bases, and 5 bases stayed unmatched. The CDR3 length is 14 residues. The CDR3 reads CASSPGTGPYEQYF. The CDR3 nucleotides read TGTGCCAGCAGCCCCGGGACAGGTCCCTACGAGCAGTACTTC.

This chain connects TRBV14 to TRBJ2-4; TRBD2 might be the D (6 bases). The CDR3 is 13 residues long. Germline V lookup: CDR1 SGHDN, CDR2 FVKESK. V gave up 1 base and J gave up 10 bases, with 11 bases separating them. The CDR3 loop reads CASSQGGGGIQYF. The CDR3 bases are TGTGCCAGCAGCCAAGGCGGCGGAGGGATTCAGTACTTC.

The chain joins TRBV4-3 to TRBJ2-7; D is undetermined. There are 15 residues in the CDR3. V was pared by 0 bases and J by 2 bases, with 11 bases between. Germline CDR1 LGHNA, CDR2 YSLEER. CDR3 region: CASSQDRTKPYEQYF. The CDR3 nucleotides read TGCGCCAGCAGCCAAGATCGGACCAAACCCTACGAGCAGTACTTC.

This clone was recorded only once. V gene TRBV15 combines with J gene TRBJ2-7; TRBD1 might be the D (5 bases). Per germline, CDR1 LNHNV and CDR2 YYDKDF (reference sequence). The CDR3 contains 14 residues. V lost 0 bases to trimming and J lost 7 bases, with 13 bases between them. CDR3 sequence (DNA): TGTGCCACCAGCAGAGACAGGGCATTCGGGGAGCAGTACTTC. Translated, it gives CATSRDRAFGEQYF. The full variable domain, its missing parts supplied by reference TRBV15 and TRBJ2-7, is DAMVIQNPRYQVTQFGKPVTLSCSQTLNHNVMYWYQQKSSQAPKLLFHYYDKDFNNEADTPDNFQSRRPNTSFCFLDIRSPGLGDTAMYLCATSRDRAFGEQYFGPGTRLTVT.

The J gene is TRBJ2-7, the V gene TRBV7-9; perhaps TRBD2 as D (6 bases). V lost 4 bases and J lost 0, with 7 bases in between. The CDR3 is made up of 13 amino acids. The germline V gene has CDR1 SEHNR and CDR2 FQNEAQ (reference sequence). CDR3 sequence reads: CASSYGSSYEQYF. The CDR3 coding sequence is TGTGCCAGCAGCTACGGGAGCTCCTACGAGCAGTACTTC.

The V gene is TRBV7-2, the J gene TRBJ2-7; a possible D gene is TRBD2 (5 bases). V lost 5 bases and J lost 0, with 11 bases in between. The CDR3 loop spans 14 amino acids. Germline V gene lookup returns CDR1 SGHTA and CDR2 FQGNSA. The CDR3 sequence is CASSVDWRSYEQYF. CDR3 bases: TGTGCCAGCAGCGTGGACTGGCGCTCCTACGAGCAGTACTTC.

The chain is built from TRBV25-1 and TRBJ2-5; D unclear. CDR1 MGHDK and CDR2 SYGVNS come from the germline V gene. V lost 0 bases and J 6 bases, leaving 5 bases between the germline ends. This CDR3 contains 12 residues. CDR3 amino acids: CASSEYGKTQYF. CDR3 nucleotides: TGTGCCAGCAGTGAATATGGGAAGACCCAGTACTTC.

This sequence joins TRBV18 and TRBJ1-1, with D possibly TRBD1 on 6 matching bases. CDR3 length equals 16 residues. Germline V gene sequence: CDR1 KGHSH, CDR2 LQKENI. Trimming stripped 1 base from V and 1 base from J, with 13 bases between. The CDR3 sequence is CASSPRPGESNTEAFF. CDR3 sequence (DNA): TGTGCCAGCTCACCACGTCCAGGGGAGTCGAACACTGAAGCTTTCTTT.

This chain connects TRBV2 to TRBJ1-2; TRBD1 matches at 10 bases. V lost 4 bases to trimming and J lost 3 bases; unmatched junction nucleotides: 5. CDR3 length: 15 residues. Germline CDR1 and CDR2: SNHLY and FYNNEI. The CDR3 loop is CASSGGQGGYYGYTF. The CDR3, as DNA: TGTGCCAGCAGTGGTGGACAGGGGGGATACTATGGCTACACCTTC.

CDR3 residues: CASSQVTGSYNEQFF. In DNA, the CDR3 is TGCGCCAGCAGCCAAGTCACAGGGTCCTACAATGAGCAGTTCTTC. This sequence joins TRBV4-1 and TRBJ2-1, with D possibly matching TRBD1 (6 bases). Trimming stripped 1 base from V and 1 base from J, with 8 bases between. CDR1 is MGHRA, CDR2 YSYEKL, per germline. The CDR3 consists of 15 residues.

The gene calls are TRBV4-3 and TRBJ2-7; D remains ambiguous. Trimming cost V 0 bases and J 2 bases, with 8 bases left between them. Germline CDR1 reads LGHNA; CDR2 reads YSLEER. This CDR3 contains 14 residues. The CDR3 nucleotides read TGCGCCAGCAGCCAAGATACCGGTGCCTACGAGCAGTACTTC. This encodes CASSQDTGAYEQYF.

This sequence joins TRBV2 and TRBJ2-7, with D hard to call. The CDR3 sequence is 11 residues long. The germline V gene encodes CDR1 SNHLY and CDR2 FYNNEI. V dropped 7 bases and J dropped 10 bases, with 14 bases sitting between them. The CDR3 region is CASTQLAFQYF. DNA for the CDR3: TGTGCCAGCACCCAGTTAGCTTTTCAGTACTTC.

The CDR3 loop is CASSNQRTLGSRTQYF. The CDR3 coding sequence is TGTGCCAGCAGCAACCAGAGGACCCTCGGATCCAGAACCCAGTACTTC. The rearrangement uses TRBV2 and TRBJ2-5; no firm D call. The V end lost 6 bases, the J end lost 8 bases, and 25 bases lay between the germline ends. CDR3 length equals 16 residues. Germline V gives CDR1 SNHLY, CDR2 FYNNEI.

This chain uses TRBV28 with TRBJ2-1; tentative D call: TRBD2 (5 bases). In germline, CDR1 is MDHEN, CDR2 SYDVKM. There are 15 residues in the CDR3. V dropped 3 bases and J dropped 5 bases, with 14 bases sitting between them. This CDR3 is CASSFRGLSNNEQFF. The CDR3 bases are TGTGCCAGCAGTTTCAGAGGACTGTCCAACAATGAGCAGTTCTTC.

Details on this clone: The same CDR3 also results from other DNA sequences found in this sample. This chain connects TRBV7-6 to TRBJ2-7; TRBD1 aligns across 7 bases. This CDR3 spans 13 amino acids. Trimming removed 4 bases from V and 4 bases from J; junction bases left unmatched: 4. CDR1 is SGHVS and CDR2 is FNYEAQ in the germline V gene. Here the CDR3 reads CASSSGQNYEQYF. The CDR3 region has the DNA TGTGCCAGCAGCTCGGGACAGAATTACGAGCAGTACTTC. The full variable domain, rest sourced from reference TRBV7-6 and TRBJ2-7, is GAGVSQSPRYKVTKRGQDVALRCDPISGHVSLYWYRQALGQGPEFLTYFNYEAQQDKSGLPNDRFSAERPEGSISTLTIQRTEQRDSAMYRCASSSGQNYEQYFGPGTRLTVT.

In DNA form, the CDR3 reads TGTGCCGGGAACCCCTGGGGTATCGCGGATGGCTACACCTTC. Its translation is CAGNPWGIADGYTF. The chain joins TRBV30 to TRBJ1-2; D is uncertain. Germline CDR1 reads GTSNPN; CDR2 reads SVGIG (reference sequence). This CDR3 has 14 residues. Trimming removed 8 bases at V and 6 bases at J, with 22 bases between.

The chain couples TRBV5-4 to TRBJ2-5, with 7 bases aligning to TRBD2. With 2 bases clipped from V and 13 bases from J, the junction kept 11 bases outside the gene matches. CDR1 SGHNT and CDR2 YYREEE come from the germline V gene (reference sequence). This CDR3 has 13 residues. As DNA, the CDR3 is TGTGCCAGCAGCTTAGATTCTAGCGGAGGACCGTACTTC. Translation: CASSLDSSGGPYF.

This chain links TRBV4-1 with TRBJ1-5; no firm D call. Germline CDR1 reads MGHRA; CDR2 reads YSYEKL. The CDR3 covers 17 residues. Trimming pared 4 bases from V and 0 bases from J, leaving 16 bases between. CDR3 DNA sequence: TGCGCCAGCAGCCCAGGCCCTCCGGGATCTAGCAATCAGCCCCAGCATTTT. Protein: CASSPGPPGSSNQPQHF.

The rearrangement links TRBV27 to TRBJ2-2, with D uncertain. The CDR3 totals 14 residues. Trimming shortened V by 6 bases and J by 4 bases, and 12 bases separated the two germline ends. Germline V gives CDR1 MNHEY, CDR2 SMNVEV (reference sequence). DNA for the CDR3: TGTGCCAGCAGAGATTGGGGTCGCACCGGGGAGCTGTTTTTT. This codes for CASRDWGRTGELFF.

The chain recombines TRBV4-2 with TRBJ1-4; D is undetermined. V lost 0 bases to trimming and J lost 5 bases, with 16 bases between them. The CDR3 sequence is 17 residues long. Germline lookup yields CDR1 LGHNA and CDR2 YNFKEQ. The CDR3 sequence is CASSQEAQASTNEKLFF. The CDR3 DNA is TGTGCCAGCAGCCAAGAGGCCCAGGCATCTACCAATGAAAAACTGTTTTTT.